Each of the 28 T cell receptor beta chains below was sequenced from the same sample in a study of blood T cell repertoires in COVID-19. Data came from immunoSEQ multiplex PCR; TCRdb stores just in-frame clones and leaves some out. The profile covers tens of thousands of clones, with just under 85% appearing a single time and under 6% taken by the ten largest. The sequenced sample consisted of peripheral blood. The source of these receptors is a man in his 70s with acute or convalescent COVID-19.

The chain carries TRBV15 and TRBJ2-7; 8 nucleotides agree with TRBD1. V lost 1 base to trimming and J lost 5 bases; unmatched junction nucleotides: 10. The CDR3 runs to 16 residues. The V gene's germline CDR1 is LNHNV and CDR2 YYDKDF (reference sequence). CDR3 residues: CATSRVGQGNDHEQYF. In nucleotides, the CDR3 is TGTGCCACCAGCAGAGTCGGACAGGGTAACGACCACGAGCAGTACTTC. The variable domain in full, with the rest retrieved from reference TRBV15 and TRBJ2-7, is DAMVIQNPRYQVTQFGKPVTLSCSQTLNHNVMYWYQQKSSQAPKLLFHYYDKDFNNEADTPDNFQSRRPNTSFCFLDIRSPGLGDTAMYLCATSRVGQGNDHEQYFGPGTRLTVT.

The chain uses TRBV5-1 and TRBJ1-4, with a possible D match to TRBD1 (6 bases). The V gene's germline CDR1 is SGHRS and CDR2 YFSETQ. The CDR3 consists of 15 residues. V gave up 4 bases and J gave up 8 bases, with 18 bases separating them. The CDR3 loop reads CASSLRGGPGEKLFF. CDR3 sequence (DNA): TGCGCCAGCAGCCTGCGTGGGGGCCCTGGGGAAAAACTGTTTTTT.

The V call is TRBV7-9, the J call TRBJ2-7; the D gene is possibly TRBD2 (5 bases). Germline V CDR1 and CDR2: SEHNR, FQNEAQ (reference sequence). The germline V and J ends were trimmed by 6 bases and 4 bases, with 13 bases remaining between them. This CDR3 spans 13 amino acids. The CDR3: CASSPREPYEQYF. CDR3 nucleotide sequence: TGTGCCAGCAGTCCAAGGGAGCCGTACGAGCAGTACTTC.

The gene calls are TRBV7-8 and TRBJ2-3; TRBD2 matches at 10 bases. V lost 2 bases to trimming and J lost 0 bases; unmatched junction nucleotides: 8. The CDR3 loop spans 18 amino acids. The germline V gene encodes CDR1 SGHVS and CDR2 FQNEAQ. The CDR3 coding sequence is TGTGCCAGCAGCTTATACGGACTAGCGGAGGTTAGCACAGATACGCAGTATTTT. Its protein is CASSLYGLAEVSTDTQYF.

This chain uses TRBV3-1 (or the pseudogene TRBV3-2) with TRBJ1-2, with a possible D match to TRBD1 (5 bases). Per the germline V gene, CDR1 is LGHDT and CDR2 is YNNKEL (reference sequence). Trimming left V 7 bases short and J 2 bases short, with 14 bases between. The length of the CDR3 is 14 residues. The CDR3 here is CASTRAGGNYGYTF. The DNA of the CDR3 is TGTGCCAGCACCCGAGCCGGGGGAAACTATGGCTACACCTTC.

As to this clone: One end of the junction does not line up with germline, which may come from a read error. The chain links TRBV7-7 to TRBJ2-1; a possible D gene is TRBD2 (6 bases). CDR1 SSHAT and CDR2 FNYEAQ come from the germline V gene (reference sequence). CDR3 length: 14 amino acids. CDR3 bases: TGTGCTAGCAGCTTAGCCCGGGAGTACAATGAGCAGTTCTTC. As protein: CASSLAREYNEQFF.

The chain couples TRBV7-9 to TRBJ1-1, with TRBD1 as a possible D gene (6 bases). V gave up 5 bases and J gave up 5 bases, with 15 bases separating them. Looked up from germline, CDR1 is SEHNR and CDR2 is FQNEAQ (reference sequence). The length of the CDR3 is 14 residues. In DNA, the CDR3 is TGTGCCAGCAGCCCCCGATACACAGGGACTGAAGCTTTCTTT. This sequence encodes CASSPRYTGTEAFF.

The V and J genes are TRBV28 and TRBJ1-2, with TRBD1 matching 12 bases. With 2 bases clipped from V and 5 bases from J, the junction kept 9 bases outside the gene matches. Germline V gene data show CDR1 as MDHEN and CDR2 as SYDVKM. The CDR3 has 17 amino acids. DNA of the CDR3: TGTGCCAGCAGTTTAAATATCCGGGACAGGGGGCAATATGGCTACACCTTC. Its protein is CASSLNIRDRGQYGYTF.

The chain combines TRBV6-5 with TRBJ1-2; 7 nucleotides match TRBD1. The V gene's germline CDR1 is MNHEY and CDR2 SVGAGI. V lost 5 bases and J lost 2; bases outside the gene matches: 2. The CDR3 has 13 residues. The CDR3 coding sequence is TGTGCCAGCAGTCGACAGGGAAACTATGGCTACACCTTC. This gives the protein CASSRQGNYGYTF.

DNA for the CDR3: TGCAGTGCTAGTATCGCCGCCCCCGGAGATACGCAGTATTTT. Encoded protein: CSASIAAPGDTQYF. The genes are TRBV20-1 and TRBJ2-3; D is uncertain. The CDR3 loop spans 14 amino acids. The V gene lost 3 bases and the J gene lost 5 bases, with 15 bases spanning the gap. Germline V gene sequence: CDR1 DFQATT, CDR2 SNEGSKA (reference sequence).

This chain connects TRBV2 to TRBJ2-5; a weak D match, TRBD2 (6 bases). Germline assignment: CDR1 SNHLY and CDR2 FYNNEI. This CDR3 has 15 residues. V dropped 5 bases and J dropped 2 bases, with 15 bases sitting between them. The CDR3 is CASSQIAGTQETQYF. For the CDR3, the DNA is TGTGCCAGCAGTCAGATCGCTGGGACTCAAGAGACCCAGTACTTC.

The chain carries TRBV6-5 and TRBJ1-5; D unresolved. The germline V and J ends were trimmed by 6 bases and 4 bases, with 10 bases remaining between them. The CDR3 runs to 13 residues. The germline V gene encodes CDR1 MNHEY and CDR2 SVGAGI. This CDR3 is CASSITVNQPQHF. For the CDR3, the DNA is TGTGCCAGCAGCATCACAGTAAATCAGCCCCAGCATTTT.

The CDR3 reads CASSDCGTGGEQYF. CDR3 in DNA: TGTGCCAGCAGTGACTGTGGGACAGGGGGCGAGCAGTACTTC. The chain employs TRBV21-1 and TRBJ2-7; the table gives TRBD1 as D, unverified against the DNA. TRBV21-1 counts as a pseudogene. The CDR3 extends over 14 amino acids.

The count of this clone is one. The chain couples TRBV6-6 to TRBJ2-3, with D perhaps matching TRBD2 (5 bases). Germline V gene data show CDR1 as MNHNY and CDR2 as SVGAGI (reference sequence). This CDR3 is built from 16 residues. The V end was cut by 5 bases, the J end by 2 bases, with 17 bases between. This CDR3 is CASSGGPKANTDTQYF. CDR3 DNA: TGTGCCAGCAGTGGAGGACCGAAGGCCAACACAGATACGCAGTATTTT.

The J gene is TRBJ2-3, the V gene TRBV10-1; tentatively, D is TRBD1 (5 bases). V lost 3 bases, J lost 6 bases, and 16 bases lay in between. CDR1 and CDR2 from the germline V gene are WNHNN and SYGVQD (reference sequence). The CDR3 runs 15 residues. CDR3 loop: CASSEIRGTPDTQYF. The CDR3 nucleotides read TGCGCCAGCAGTGAAATAAGGGGTACGCCGGATACGCAGTATTTT.

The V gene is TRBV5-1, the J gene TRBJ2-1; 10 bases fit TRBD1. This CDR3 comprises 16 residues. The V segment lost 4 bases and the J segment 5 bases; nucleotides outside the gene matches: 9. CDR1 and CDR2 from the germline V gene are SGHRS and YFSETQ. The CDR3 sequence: CASSPQGQGLDNEQFF. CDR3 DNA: TGCGCCAGCAGCCCACAGGGACAGGGGTTGGACAATGAGCAGTTCTTC.

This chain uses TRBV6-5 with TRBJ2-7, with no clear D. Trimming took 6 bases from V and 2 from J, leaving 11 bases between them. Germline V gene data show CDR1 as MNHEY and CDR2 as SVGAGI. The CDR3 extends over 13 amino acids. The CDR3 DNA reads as TGTGCCAGCAGCACCATAGTTGCCTACGAGCAGTACTTC. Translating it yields CASSTIVAYEQYF.

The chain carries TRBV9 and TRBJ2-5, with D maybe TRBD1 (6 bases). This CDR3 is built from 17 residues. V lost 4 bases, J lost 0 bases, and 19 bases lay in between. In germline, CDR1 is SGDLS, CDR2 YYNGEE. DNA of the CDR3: TGTGCCAGCAGCCAGGGGATGCGGCGCTCGTACCAAGAGACCCAGTACTTC. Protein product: CASSQGMRRSYQETQYF.

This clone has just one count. The CDR3 region is CASSLKQGGAYEQYF. The CDR3 DNA sequence: TGTGCCAGCAGCTTAAAACAGGGGGGAGCCTACGAGCAGTACTTC. The chain employs TRBV13 and TRBJ2-7; TRBD1 matches at 8 bases. J gave up 2 bases and V 2 bases, and 5 bases lay outside the gene matches. Germline CDR1 and CDR2: PRHDT and FYEKMQ (reference sequence). The CDR3 has 15 residues.

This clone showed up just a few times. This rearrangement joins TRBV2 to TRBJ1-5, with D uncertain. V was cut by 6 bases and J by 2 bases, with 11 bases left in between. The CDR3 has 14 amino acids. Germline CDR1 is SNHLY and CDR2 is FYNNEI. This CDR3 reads CASRRRAGNQPQHF. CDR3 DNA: TGTGCCAGCAGGAGGAGGGCAGGCAATCAGCCCCAGCATTTT.

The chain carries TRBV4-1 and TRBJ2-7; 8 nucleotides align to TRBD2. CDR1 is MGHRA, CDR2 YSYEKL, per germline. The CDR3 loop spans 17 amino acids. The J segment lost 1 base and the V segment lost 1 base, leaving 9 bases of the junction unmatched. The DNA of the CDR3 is TGCGCCAGCAGCCAAGGAACGGGGAGCGGGGGTTCCTACGAGCAGTACTTC. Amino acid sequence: CASSQGTGSGGSYEQYF.

CDR3 in DNA: TGTGCCACCAGTGATTCGTACCAAGAGACCCAGTACTTC. Translation: CATSDSYQETQYF. The chain recombines TRBV24-1 with TRBJ2-5; D unclear. Germline CDR1 KGHDR, CDR2 SFDVKD. This CDR3 has 13 amino acids. Trimming took off 2 bases at V and 0 bases at J, with 3 bases between the two ends.

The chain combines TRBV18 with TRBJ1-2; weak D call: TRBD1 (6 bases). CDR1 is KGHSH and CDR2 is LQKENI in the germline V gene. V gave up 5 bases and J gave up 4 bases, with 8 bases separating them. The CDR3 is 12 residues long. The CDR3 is CASSAGAYGYTF. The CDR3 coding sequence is TGTGCCAGCTCAGCGGGGGCCTATGGCTACACCTTC.

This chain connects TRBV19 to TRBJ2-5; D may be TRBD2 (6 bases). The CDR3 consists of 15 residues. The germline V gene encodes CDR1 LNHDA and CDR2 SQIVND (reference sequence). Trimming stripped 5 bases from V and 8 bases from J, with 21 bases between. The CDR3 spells CASSRAGGAEPTQYF. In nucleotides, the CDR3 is TGTGCCAGTAGTCGAGCCGGGGGAGCGGAACCTACCCAGTACTTC. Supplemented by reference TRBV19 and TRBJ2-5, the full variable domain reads DGGITQSPKYLFRKEGQNVTLSCEQNLNHDAMYWYRQDPGQGLRLIYYSQIVNDFQKGDIAEGYSVSREKKESFPLTVTSAQKNPTAFYLCASSRAGGAEPTQYFGPGTRLLVL.

In DNA, the CDR3 is TGTGCCAGCACGGGCGGGAACACCATATATTTT. Its protein product is CASTGGNTIYF. The rearrangement uses TRBV6-5 and TRBJ1-3; D ambiguous. Trimming left V 7 bases short and J 7 bases short, with 8 bases between. The CDR3 totals 11 residues. CDR1 is MNHEY, CDR2 SVGAGI, per germline.

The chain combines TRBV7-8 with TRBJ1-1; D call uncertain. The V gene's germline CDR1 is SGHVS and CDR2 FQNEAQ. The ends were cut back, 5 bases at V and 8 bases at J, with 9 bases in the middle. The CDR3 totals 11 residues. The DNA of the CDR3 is TGTGCCAGCAGCGTTCAGAGGGAAGCTTTCTTT. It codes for CASSVQREAFF.

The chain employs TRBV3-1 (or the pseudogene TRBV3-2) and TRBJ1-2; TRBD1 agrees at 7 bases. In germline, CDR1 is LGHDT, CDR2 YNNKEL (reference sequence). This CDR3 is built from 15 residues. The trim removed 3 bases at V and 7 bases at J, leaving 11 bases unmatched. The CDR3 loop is CASSQGGGGLGGYTF. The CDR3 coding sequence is TGTGCCAGCAGCCAGGGAGGAGGGGGCCTTGGTGGCTACACCTTC.

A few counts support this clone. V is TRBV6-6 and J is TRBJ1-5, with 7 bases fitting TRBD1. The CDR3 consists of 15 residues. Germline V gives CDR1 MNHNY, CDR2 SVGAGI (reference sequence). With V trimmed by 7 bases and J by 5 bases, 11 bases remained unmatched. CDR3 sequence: CASTVTTGEHQPQHF. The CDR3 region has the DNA TGTGCCAGCACTGTGACAACAGGGGAGCATCAGCCCCAGCATTTT.